This TCR beta chain came from a study of shared clonotypes between healthy human individuals. As for this clone: Its antigen is unidentified.

The CDR3 sequence is 15 residues long. Trimming took 1 base from V and 4 from J, leaving 13 bases between them. Germline V gene lookup returns CDR1 MGHRA and CDR2 YSYEKL. Cells designated naive CD8 were CD45RO-negative and were positively selected for CCR7, with terminally differentiated effector memory CD45RA+ cells excluded. Whole-study results and caveats: Memory subsets had estimated richness that was generally smaller than that of naive subsets. When compared with the clonotypes that were shared by all four sorted-subset donors, the non-shared clonotypes turned out to have lower generation probabilities.

Generated by immunoSEQ multiplex PCR, the TCRdb table keeps only in-frame clones and is missing some. The data show about 2.1 million clones, roughly 91% seen once. Input material: naive CD8+ T cells from PBMCs. The rearrangement joins TRBV4-1 to TRBJ1-2, with D hard to call. The receptor comes from a man between 18 and 35 years old in good health. Some clones in this sample may be carry-over from other donors' samples. The CDR3, as DNA: TGCGCCAGCAGCCAAGTCCCCAACCCGGGCTATGGCTACACCTTC. Protein sequence: CASSQVPNPGYGYTF.